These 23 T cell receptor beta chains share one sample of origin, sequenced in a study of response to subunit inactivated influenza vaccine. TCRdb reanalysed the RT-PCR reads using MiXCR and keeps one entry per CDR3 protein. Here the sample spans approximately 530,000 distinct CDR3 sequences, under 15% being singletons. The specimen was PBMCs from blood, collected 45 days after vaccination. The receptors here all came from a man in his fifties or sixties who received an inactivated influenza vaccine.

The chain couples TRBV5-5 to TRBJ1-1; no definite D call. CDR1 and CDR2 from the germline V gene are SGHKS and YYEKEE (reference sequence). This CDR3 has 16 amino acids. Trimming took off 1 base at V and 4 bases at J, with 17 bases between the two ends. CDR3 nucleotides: TGTGCCAGCAGCTTGAATTTGGTCAGGCTGGCCACTGAAGCTTTCTTT. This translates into CASSLNLVRLATEAFF.

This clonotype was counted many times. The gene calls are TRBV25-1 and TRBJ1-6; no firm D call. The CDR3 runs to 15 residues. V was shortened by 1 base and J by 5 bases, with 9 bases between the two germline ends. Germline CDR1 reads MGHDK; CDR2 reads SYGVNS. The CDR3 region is CASSESGRNNSPLHF. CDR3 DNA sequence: TGTGCCAGCAGTGAATCCGGGCGGAATAATTCACCCCTCCACTTT.

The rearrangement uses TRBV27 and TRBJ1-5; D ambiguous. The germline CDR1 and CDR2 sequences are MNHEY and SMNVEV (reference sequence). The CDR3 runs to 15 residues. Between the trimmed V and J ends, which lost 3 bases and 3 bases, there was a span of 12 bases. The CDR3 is CASSFTAAPNQPQHF. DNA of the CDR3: TGTGCCAGCAGTTTCACCGCGGCCCCCAATCAGCCCCAGCATTTT.

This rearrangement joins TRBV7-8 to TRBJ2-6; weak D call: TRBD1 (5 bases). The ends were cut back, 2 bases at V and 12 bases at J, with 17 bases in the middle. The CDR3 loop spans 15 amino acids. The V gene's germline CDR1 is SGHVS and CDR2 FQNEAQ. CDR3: CASSLYSLTASVLTF. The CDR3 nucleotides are TGTGCCAGCAGCTTATATTCCCTGACAGCCTCCGTCCTGACTTTC.

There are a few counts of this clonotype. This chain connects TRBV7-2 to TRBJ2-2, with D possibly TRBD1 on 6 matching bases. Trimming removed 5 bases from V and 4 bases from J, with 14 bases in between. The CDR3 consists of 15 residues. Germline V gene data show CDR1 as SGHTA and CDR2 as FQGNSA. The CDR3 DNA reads TGTGCCAGCAGCCTGTTGACAGGTCCCACCGGGGAGCTGTTTTTT. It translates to CASSLLTGPTGELFF. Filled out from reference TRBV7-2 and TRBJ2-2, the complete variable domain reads GAGVSQSPSNKVTEKGKDVELRCDPISGHTALYWYRQSLGQGLEFLIYFQGNSAPDKSGLPSDRFSAERTGGSVSTLTIQRTQQEDSAVYLCASSLLTGPTGELFFGEGSRLTVL.

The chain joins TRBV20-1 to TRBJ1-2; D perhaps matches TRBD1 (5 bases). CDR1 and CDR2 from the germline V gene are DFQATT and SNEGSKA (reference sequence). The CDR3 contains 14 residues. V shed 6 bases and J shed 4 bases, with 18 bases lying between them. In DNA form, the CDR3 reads TGCAGTGCCGAACGCTCGGGGGAGAGCTATGGCTACACCTTC. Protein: CSAERSGESYGYTF.

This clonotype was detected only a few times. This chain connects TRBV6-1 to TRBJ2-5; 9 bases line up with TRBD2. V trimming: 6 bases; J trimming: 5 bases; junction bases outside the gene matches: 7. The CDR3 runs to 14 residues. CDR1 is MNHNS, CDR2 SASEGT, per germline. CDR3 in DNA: TGTGCCAGCAGAATAGCGGGGGACCCGGAGACCCAGTACTTC. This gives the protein CASRIAGDPETQYF.

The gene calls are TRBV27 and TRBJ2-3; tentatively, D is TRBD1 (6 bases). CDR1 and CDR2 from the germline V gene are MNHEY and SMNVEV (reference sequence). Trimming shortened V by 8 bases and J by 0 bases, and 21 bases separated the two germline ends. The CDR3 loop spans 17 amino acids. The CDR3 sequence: CASREAGQTKSTDTQYF. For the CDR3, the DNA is TGTGCCAGCCGTGAAGCCGGACAGACGAAGAGCACAGATACGCAGTATTTT.

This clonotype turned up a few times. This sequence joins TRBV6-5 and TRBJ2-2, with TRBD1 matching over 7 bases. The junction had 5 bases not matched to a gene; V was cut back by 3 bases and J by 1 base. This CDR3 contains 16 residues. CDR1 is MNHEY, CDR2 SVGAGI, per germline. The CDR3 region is CASSYRTGWNTGELFF. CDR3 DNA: TGTGCCAGCAGTTATAGGACAGGCTGGAACACCGGGGAGCTGTTTTTT.

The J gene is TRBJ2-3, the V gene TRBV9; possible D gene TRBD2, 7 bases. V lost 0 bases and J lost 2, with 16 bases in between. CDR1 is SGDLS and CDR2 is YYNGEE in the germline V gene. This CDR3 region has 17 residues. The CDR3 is CASSVEAWGGATDTQYF. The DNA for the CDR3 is TGTGCCAGCAGCGTAGAGGCGTGGGGGGGGGCCACAGATACGCAGTATTTT.

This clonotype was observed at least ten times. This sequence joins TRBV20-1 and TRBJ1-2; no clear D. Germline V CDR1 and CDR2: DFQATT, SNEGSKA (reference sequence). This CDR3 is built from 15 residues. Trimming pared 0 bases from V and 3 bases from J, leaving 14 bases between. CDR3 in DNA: TGCAGTGCTAGAGACGGGAGGGTTTCGTACTATGGCTACACCTTC. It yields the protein CSARDGRVSYYGYTF.

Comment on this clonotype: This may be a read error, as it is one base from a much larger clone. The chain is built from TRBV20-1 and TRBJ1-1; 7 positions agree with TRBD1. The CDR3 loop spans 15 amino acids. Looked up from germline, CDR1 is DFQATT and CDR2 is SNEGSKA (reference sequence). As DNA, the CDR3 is TGCAGTGCTCTCCCAGGGGGAGGGGGCCTCACTGAAGCTTTATTT. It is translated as CSALPGGGGLTEALF.

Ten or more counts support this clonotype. CDR3 protein: CASSLAGGTKINEQFF. The CDR3 DNA reads as TGCGCCAGCAGCTTGGCGGGGGGGACCAAGATCAATGAGCAGTTCTTC. The V call is TRBV5-1, the J call TRBJ2-1; the match to TRBD2 covers 8 bases. This CDR3 has 16 residues. After removal of 0 bases from V and 6 bases from J, the junction contained 8 bases not matched to a gene. Germline assignment: CDR1 SGHRS and CDR2 YFSETQ.

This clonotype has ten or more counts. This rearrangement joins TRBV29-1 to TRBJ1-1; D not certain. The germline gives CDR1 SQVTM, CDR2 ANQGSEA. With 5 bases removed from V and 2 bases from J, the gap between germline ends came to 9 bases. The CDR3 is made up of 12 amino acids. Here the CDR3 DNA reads TGCAGCGTTCGATCATCAAACACTGAAGCTTTCTTT. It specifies CSVRSSNTEAFF.

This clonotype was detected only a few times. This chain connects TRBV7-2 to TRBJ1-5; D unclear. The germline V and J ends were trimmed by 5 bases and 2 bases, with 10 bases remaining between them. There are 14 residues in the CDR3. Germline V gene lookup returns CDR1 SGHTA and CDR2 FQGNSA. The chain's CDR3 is CASSPGWGNQPQHF. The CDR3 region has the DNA TGTGCCAGCAGCCCGGGGTGGGGCAATCAGCCCCAGCATTTT. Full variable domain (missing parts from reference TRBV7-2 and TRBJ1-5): GAGVSQSPSNKVTEKGKDVELRCDPISGHTALYWYRQSLGQGLEFLIYFQGNSAPDKSGLPSDRFSAERTGGSVSTLTIQRTQQEDSAVYLCASSPGWGNQPQHFGDGTRLSIL.

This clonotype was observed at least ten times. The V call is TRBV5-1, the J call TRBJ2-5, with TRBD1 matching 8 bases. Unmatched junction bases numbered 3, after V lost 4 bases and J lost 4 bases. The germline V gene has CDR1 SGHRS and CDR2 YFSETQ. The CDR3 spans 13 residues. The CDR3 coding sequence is TGCGCCAGCAGCCCAGACAGGGGAGAGACCCAGTACTTC. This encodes CASSPDRGETQYF.

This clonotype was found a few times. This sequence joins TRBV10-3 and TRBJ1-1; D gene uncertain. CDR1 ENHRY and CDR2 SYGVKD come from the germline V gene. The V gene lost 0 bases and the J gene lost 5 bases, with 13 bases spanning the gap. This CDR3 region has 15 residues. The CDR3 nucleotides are TGTGCCATCAGTGAGTCTGGCGACGGTCGGACTGAAGCTTTCTTT. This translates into CAISESGDGRTEAFF.

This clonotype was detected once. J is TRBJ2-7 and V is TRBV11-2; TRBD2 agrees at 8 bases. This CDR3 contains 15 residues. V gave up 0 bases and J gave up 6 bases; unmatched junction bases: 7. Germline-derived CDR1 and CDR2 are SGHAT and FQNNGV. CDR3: CASSLDLGGGGEQYF. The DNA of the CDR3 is TGTGCCAGCAGCTTAGATCTCGGGGGGGGCGGCGAGCAGTACTTC.

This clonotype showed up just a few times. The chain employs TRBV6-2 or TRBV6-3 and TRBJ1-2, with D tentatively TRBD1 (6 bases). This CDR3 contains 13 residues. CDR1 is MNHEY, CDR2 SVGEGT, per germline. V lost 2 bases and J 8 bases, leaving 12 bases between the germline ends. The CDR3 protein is CASSYLRGGGYTF. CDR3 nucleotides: TGTGCCAGCAGTTACCTGAGGGGGGGCGGCTACACCTTC.

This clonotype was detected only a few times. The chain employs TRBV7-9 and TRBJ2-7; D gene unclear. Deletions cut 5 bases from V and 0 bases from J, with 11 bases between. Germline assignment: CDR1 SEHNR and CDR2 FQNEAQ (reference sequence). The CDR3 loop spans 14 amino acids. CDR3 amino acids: CASSGPQNSYEQYF. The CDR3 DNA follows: TGTGCCAGCAGCGGACCCCAGAACTCCTACGAGCAGTACTTC.

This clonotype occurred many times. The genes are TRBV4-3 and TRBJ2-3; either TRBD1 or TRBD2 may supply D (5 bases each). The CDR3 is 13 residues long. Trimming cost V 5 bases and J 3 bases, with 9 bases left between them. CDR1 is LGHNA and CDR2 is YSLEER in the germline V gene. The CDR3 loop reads CASSGGLTDTQYF. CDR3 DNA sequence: TGCGCCAGCAGCGGGGGATTGACAGATACGCAGTATTTT.

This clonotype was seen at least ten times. The CDR3 DNA follows: TGCGCCAGCAGCATGACAGGGGGCAACGCTGAAGCTTTCTTT. Its protein is CASSMTGGNAEAFF. The rearrangement links TRBV5-1 to TRBJ1-1; 10 bases line up with TRBD1. The CDR3 contains 14 residues. CDR1 is SGHRS, CDR2 YFSETQ, per germline. V gave up 4 bases and J gave up 6 bases; unmatched junction bases: 6.

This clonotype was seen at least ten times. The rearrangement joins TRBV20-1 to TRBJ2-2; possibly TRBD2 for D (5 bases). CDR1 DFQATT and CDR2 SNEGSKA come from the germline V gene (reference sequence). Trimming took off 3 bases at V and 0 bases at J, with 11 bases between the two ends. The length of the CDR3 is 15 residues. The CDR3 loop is CSARSLDPNTGELFF. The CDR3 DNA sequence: TGCAGTGCTAGGTCACTAGACCCGAACACCGGGGAGCTGTTTTTT.